This T cell receptor beta chain was observed in a study of blood T cells in healthy people across ages. Per sample, at least 5.5 micrograms of total RNA were extracted. PCR was performed a second time for roughly 6 to 12 cycles using a sample-barcoded 5' primer and a J-beta primer mix. TCRdb itself ran the 5' RACE reads through MiXCR, one entry per CDR3 protein. This table has approximately 350,000 distinct CDR3 sequences, about 49% appearing once. A few counts support this clonotype. Germline assignment: CDR1 MGHDK and CDR2 SYGVNS. The CDR3 runs 14 residues. V dropped 2 bases and J dropped 5 bases, with 12 bases sitting between them.

Sequences were obtained from blood. The chain has TRBV25-1 and TRBJ2-5, with D perhaps being TRBD1 or TRBD2 (5 bases each). This clonotype was obtained from a man aged 55-75 years in good health. CDR3: CASSEVRGVETQYF. The CDR3 DNA sequence: TGTGCCAGCAGTGAAGTTCGAGGGGTCGAGACCCAGTACTTC.